This TCR beta chain was identified during a study of T cells in Graves' hyperthyroidism and ophthalmopathy (dated by TCRdb to between 2019 and 2020). Notes on the research overall: Peripheral blood samples were taken at the time of initial diagnosis, prior to any treatment. Following sampling, methimazole starting at 30 mg daily was given to hyperthyroidism patients, and high-dose intravenous methylprednisolone was given to ophthalmopathy patients. In six Graves' hyperthyroidism patients, the study also compared T-cell repertoires from thyroid tissue with T-cell repertoires from blood. The 95 to 100 discovery patients were randomly divided into training and test sets at a 7:3 ratio. According to the paper, TCR Vbeta CDR3 sequencing was carried out on over 130 peripheral blood samples, which came from over 40 ophthalmopathy, 75 or so hyperthyroidism and around 17 progressor patients. Prospective prediction of ophthalmopathy was tested in an independent validation cohort consisting of some 18 hyperthyroidism patients and over 15 patients who later progressed to ophthalmopathy. To identify TCR V-J signatures that set the groups apart, the researchers used a discovery cohort of 100 patients, made up of under 50 with Graves' ophthalmopathy and 55 to 65 with stable Graves' hyperthyroidism. What the work shows at the level of the full study, not this receptor alone: In validation, the model predicted progression to ophthalmopathy with roughly 70% sensitivity and over 72% specificity, a median of around 6.6 months before onset. Most expanded thyroid clonotypes (frequency above 0.001) were also detected in blood, suggesting blood repertoires may reflect thyroid immune responses. In cross-validation, a model built on a 13 V-J signature told ophthalmopathy apart from stable hyperthyroidism with over 85% sensitivity and roughly 81% specificity, and in testing the same model reached 80%/75%. No statistical method was used to fix the sample size in advance, and group allocation was not hidden from the investigators.

At the junction V is shortened by 4 bases and J by 3 bases, with 7 bases in between. The germline V gene yields SQVTM for CDR1 and ANQGSEA for CDR2. The CDR3 numbers 11 residues from cysteine through phenylalanine. Here the CDR3 DNA is all that survives: 33 bases in frame from base 1. Of note for this clonotype: This receptor's antigen is unknown. Nothing much larger sits one base from this clone, and base qualities are not available.

Ophthalmopathy patients had moderately to severely active disease, with a Clinical Activity Score of 3 or more, a NOSPECS grade of 4 or more, and a disease duration of less than 3 months. Exclusion was applied to patients with uncontrolled infections, other autoimmune diseases, pregnancy or lactation. Diagnoses were based on clinical symptoms, serum thyroxine and TRAb, thyroid ultrasound and orbital computed tomography. PBMCs were separated from over 9 ml of fresh peripheral blood using Ficoll-Paque density gradient centrifugation. Trizol reagent was used to extract total RNA, and RNA quality was then checked on an Agilent 2100 Bioanalyzer. The TCR beta CDR3 regions were amplified from RNA transcripts. The first round of RT-PCR for the TCR CDR3 was performed with the HTBI primer set and the Qiagen OneStep RT-PCR kit. A second multiplex PCR round built the libraries, followed by size selection and purification. Sequencing of the libraries was done on an Illumina HiSeq2000 using paired-end 100 bp reads. Per the source publication's procedure: SOAPnuke was used to process the raw data, removing reads that contained adapters or uncalled bases, had a mean Phred below 15, or lacked an exact match to the constant primer or identifier. COPE v1.2.5 was used to merge high-quality paired reads, and clonotypes were defined as unique nucleotide sequences. Clonotypes were aligned to IMGT TRBV, TRBD and TRBJ reference segments using MiTCR v1.1. Only V-J combinations with frequency above 0.0001, covering 98% to 99.2% of repertoires, were analysed. The TCS score was defined as F50 (clonal expansion) divided by E x V (chaos), with BLOSUM62-based TCRdist calculated between CDR3 peptides within each V-J. Welch's t-statistics and random forest reduced approximately 520 V-J features to roughly 13, which were used in a naive Bayes classifier (R e1071). Using fastp trimming at Q25 and MiXCR clonotype assembly, TCRdb reanalyzed the public sequencing data and kept in-frame beta chains. Duplicate CDR3 protein sequences are folded into a single record with the most common DNA and genes. These V and J calls are TCRdb output, not the study's own analysis. Within this sample are a few hundred thousand distinct CDR3 sequences, with around 20% of them counted one time only. The ten biggest clones cover around 64% of the sample.

The receptor was isolated from a man aged 30 to 45 with Graves' ophthalmopathy. Sequencing input: blood. The rearrangement joined TRBV29-1 to TRBJ2-7; the D region possibly corresponds to TRBD1 (6 bases align). CDR3 reads: CSVAQGYEQYF. The DNA is as follows: TGCAGCGTTGCACAGGGCTACGAGCAGTACTTC.